The rows below give T cell receptor beta chains drawn from one sample of a study of T cells in Graves' hyperthyroidism and ophthalmopathy. TCRdb fed the multiplex PCR reads into MiXCR, producing one record per CDR3 protein. In the table there are 650,000 to 750,000 distinct CDR3 sequences, 14% of which are singletons. Sequenced input: blood. The source is a woman between 18 and 30 years old with Graves' hyperthyroidism. Both conserved end residues are part of each CDR3. Each record gives: D gene, J gene, clone size, V gene, CDR3 DNA, CDR3 protein. D genes are given only for firm matches. The size of a clone is reported for some rows only, either as once, few or many, or as a class for expanded clones.

NA	TRBJ2-1	many	TRBV6-2/TRBV6-3	TGTGCCAGCAGTTATCTGGAAAGCTCCTACAATGAGCAGTTCTTC	CASSYLESSYNEQFF
NA	TRBJ2-5	NA	TRBV7-9	TGTGCCAGCACCTCCGACAGGAACCTCCAAGAGACCCAGTACTTC	CASTSDRNLQETQYF
TRBD2	TRBJ2-1	many	TRBV6-5	TGTGCCAGCAGTTACTCGAGCCTAGCGGGAGTATGGAATGAGCAGTTCTTC	CASSYSSLAGVWNEQFF
TRBD1	TRBJ1-2	NA	TRBV12-3/TRBV12-4	TGTGCCAGCAGCGTTAGGTGGACAGGGGGAAGGGATGGCTACACCTTC	CASSVRWTGGRDGYTF
NA	TRBJ2-3	few	TRBV29-1	TGCAGCGTTGCCCTAGATAGGGGAACAGATACGCAGTATTTT	CSVALDRGTDTQYF
NA	TRBJ2-3	many	TRBV7-9	TGTGCCAGCAGCTTAGCGCTATGGAAAGGGCGGGGCACAGATACGCAGTATTTT	CASSLALWKGRGTDTQYF
NA	TRBJ1-2	many	TRBV20-1	TGCAGTGCTAGGTCCCGTGGAGGGGACTATGGCTACACCTTC	CSARSRGGDYGYTF
NA	TRBJ1-5	many	TRBV20-1	TGCAGTGCTAGGGGCTCAATCAATCAGCCCCAGCATTTT	CSARGSINQPQHF
NA	TRBJ2-3	many	TRBV28	TGTGCCAGCGCCCCTCCGGGGGAGCGGACCCGCACAGATACGCAGTATTTT	CASAPPGERTRTDTQYF
NA	TRBJ1-1	NA	TRBV24-1	TGTGCCACCAGTGCACAGGGACGCACTGAAGCTTTCTTT	CATSAQGRTEAFF